The following is a T cell receptor beta chain sequence with its context. Its antigen is as yet unknown. A read error may account for a junction end that differs from germline. The source of the sample is a study of tumor-infiltrating lymphocytes in primary liver carcinoma. Study information: Spanning 30 to 69 years of age, the patients were men and women. Every sample contained roughly 3.65 to 8 million productive TCRbeta reads, and these numbers were similar from one tissue type to another. General study results and limits: The overlap of tumor-adjacent and tumor-blood pairs was smaller than that of tumor region pairs.

In addition to blood RNA drawn from unsorted whole blood, germline DNA was extracted. The germline V gene has CDR1 SGHAT and CDR2 FQNNGV. The CDR3 spans 16 residues. Researchers generated TCR beta cDNA from 500 to 600 ng of total RNA, relying on a constant-region primer. Three nested multiplex PCR rounds, a slightly modified ARM-PCR, produced the libraries for TCR beta. PCR rounds one and two used TRBV1-TRBV30 forward primers with a C-beta reverse primer for 10 cycles each. TCRdb used MiXCR to reprocess the multiplex PCR reads, holding one entry per CDR3 protein. This table holds 300,000 to 350,000 distinct CDR3 sequences, approximately 65% found once.

The source is a man in his forties with primary liver carcinoma and hepatitis B virus infection. V and J are TRBV11-2 and TRBJ2-1; 8 bases line up with TRBD2. Sequenced: peripheral blood. CDR3: CANSSIWTSTNNEQFF. Written as DNA, the CDR3 is TGTGCCAACAGCTCGATATGGACTAGCACTAACAATGAGCAGTTCTTT.